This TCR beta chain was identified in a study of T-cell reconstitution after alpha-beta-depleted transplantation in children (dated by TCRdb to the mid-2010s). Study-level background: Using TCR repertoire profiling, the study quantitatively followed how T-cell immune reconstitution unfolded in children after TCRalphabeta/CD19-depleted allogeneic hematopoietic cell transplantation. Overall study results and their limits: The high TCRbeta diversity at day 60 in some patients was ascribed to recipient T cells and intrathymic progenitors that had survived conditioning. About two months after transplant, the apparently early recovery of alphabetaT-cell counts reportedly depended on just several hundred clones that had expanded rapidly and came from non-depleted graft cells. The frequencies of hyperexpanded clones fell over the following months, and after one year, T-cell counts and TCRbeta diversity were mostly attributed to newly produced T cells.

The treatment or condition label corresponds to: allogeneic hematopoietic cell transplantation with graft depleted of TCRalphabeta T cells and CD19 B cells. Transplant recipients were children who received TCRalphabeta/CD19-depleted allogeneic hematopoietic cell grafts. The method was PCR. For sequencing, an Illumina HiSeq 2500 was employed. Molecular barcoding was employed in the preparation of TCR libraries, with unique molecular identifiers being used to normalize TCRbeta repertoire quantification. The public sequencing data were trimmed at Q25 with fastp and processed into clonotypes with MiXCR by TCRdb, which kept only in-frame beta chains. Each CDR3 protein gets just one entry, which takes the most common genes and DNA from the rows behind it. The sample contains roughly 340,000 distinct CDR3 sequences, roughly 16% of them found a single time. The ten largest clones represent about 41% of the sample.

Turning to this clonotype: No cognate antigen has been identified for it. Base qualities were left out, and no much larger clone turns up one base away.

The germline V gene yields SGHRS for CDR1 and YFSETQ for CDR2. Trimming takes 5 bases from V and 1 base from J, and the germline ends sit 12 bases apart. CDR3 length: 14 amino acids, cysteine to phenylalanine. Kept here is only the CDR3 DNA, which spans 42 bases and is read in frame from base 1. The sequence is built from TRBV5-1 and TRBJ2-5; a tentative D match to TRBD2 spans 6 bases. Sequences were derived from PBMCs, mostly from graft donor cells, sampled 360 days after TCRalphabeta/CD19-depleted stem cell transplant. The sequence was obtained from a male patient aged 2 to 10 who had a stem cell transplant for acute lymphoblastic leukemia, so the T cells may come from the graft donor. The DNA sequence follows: TGCGCCAGCAGTGCTGGGCGGGGCCAAGAGACCCAGTACTTC. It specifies CASSAGRGQETQYF.